This TCR beta chain was observed in a study of blood T cells in healthy people across ages. V gave up 7 bases and J gave up 4 bases, with 13 bases separating them. The germline V gene encodes CDR1 DFQATT and CDR2 SNEGSKA (reference sequence). The CDR3 runs to 12 residues. With a J-beta primer mix and a sample-barcoded 5' primer, a second PCR ran about 7 to 12 cycles. One entry per CDR3 protein results from TCRdb running MiXCR on the 5' RACE reads. The sample holds 1.5 million to 2 million distinct CDR3 sequences, roughly 28% seen once. Every sample yielded at least 6.5 million isolated PBMCs. The chain uses TRBV20-1 and TRBJ1-1; D gene unclear. The sample was blood. The TCR comes from a woman in her 30s in good health. CDR3 bases: TGCAGTGTCCCGGTGGGGTCCACTGAAGCTTTCTTT. Translating it yields CSVPVGSTEAFF.